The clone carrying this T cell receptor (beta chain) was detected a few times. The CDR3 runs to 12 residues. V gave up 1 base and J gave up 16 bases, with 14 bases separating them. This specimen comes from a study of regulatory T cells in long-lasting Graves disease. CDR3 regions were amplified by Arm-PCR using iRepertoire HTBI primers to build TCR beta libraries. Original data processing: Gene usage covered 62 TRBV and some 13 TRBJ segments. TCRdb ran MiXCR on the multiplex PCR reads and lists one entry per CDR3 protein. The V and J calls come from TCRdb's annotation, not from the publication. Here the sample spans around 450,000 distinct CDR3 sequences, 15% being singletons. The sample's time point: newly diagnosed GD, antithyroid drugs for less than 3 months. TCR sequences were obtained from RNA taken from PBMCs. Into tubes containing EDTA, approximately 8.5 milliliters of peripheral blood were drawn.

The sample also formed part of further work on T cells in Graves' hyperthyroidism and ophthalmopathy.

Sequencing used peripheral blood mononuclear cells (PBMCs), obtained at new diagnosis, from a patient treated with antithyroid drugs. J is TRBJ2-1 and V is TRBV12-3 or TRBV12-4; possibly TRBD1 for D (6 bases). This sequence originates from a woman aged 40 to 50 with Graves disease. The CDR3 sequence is CASSLGGGRSFF. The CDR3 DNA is TGTGCCAGCAGTTTAGGAGGGGGTAGGAGTTTCTTC.